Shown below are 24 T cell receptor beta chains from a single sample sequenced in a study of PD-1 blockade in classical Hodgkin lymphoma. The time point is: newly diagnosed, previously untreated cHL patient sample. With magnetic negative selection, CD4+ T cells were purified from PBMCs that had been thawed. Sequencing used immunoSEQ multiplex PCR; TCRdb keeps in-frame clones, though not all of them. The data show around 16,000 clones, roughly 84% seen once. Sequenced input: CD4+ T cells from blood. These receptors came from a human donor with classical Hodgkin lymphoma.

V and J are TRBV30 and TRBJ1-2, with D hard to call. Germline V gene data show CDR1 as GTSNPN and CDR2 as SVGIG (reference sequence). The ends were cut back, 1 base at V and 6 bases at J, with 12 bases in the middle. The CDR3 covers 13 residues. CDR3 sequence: CAWSGAPWDGYTF. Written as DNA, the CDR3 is TGTGCCTGGAGTGGGGCACCCTGGGATGGCTACACCTTC.

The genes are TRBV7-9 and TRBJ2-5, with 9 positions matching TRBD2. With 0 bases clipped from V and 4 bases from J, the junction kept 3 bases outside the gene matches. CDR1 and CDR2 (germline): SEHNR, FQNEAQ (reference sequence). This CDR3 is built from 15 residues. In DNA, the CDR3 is TGTGCCAGCAGCTTAGCTGGACTAGCGTCAGAGACCCAGTACTTC. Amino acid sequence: CASSLAGLASETQYF. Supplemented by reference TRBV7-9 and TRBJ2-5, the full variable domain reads DTGVSQNPRHKITKRGQNVTFRCDPISEHNRLYWYRQTLGQGPEFLTYFQNEAQLEKSRLLSDRFSAERPKGSFSTLEIQRTEQGDSAMYLCASSLAGLASETQYFGPGTRLLVL.

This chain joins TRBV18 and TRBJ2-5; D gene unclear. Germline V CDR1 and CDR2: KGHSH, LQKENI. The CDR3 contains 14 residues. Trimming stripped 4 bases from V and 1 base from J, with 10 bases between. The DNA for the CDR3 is TGTGCCAGCTCACGTGGACGGCTCCAAGAGACCCAGTACTTC. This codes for CASSRGRLQETQYF. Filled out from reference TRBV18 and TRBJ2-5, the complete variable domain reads NAGVMQNPRHLVRRRGQEARLRCSPMKGHSHVYWYRQLPEEGLKFMVYLQKENIIDESGMPKERFSAEFPKEGPSILRIQQVVRGDSAAYFCASSRGRLQETQYFGPGTRLLVL.

The CDR3 coding sequence is TGCAGCGTTACCACCACCGGACAGTCTAATTCACCCCTCCACTTT. Protein: CSVTTTGQSNSPLHF. The chain uses TRBV29-1 and TRBJ1-6, with D possibly matching TRBD1 (6 bases). Germline CDR1 reads SQVTM; CDR2 reads ANQGSEA. The CDR3 contains 15 residues. V was shortened by 5 bases and J by 6 bases, with 17 bases between the two germline ends.

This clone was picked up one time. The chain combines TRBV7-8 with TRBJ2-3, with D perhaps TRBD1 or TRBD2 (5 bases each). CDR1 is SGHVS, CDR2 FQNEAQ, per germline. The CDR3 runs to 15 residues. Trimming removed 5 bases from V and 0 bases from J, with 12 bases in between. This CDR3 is CASSGRDGSTDTQYF. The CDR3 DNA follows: TGTGCCAGCAGCGGAAGGGACGGTAGCACAGATACGCAGTATTTT. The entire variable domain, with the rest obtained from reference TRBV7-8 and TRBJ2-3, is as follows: GAGVSQSPRYKVAKRGQDVALRCDPISGHVSLFWYQQALGQGPEFLTYFQNEAQLDKSGLPSDRFFAERPEGSVSTLKIQRTQQEDSAVYLCASSGRDGSTDTQYFGPGTRLTVL.

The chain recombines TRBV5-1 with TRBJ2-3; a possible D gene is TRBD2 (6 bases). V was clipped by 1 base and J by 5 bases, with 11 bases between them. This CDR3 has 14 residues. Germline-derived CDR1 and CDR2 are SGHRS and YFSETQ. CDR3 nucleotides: TGCGCCAGCAGCTTGCTTTACGGGGGAGATACGCAGTATTTT. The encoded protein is CASSLLYGGDTQYF.

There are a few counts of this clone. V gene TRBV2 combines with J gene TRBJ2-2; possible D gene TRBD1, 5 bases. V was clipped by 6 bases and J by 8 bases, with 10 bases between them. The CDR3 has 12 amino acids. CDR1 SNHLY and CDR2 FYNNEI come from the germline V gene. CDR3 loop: CASRETAGELFF. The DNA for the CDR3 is TGTGCCAGCAGGGAGACAGCGGGGGAGCTGTTTTTT.

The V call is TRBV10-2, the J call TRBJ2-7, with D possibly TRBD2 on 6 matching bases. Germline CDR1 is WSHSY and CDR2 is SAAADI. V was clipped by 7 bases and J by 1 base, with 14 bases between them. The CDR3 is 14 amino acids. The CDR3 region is CASIGGTVSYEQYF. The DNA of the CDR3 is TGCGCCAGCATTGGGGGGACGGTTTCCTACGAGCAGTACTTC.

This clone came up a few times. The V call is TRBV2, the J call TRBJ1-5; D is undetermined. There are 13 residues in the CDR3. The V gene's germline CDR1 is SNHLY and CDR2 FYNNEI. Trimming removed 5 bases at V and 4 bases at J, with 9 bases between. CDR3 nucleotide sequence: TGTGCCAGCAGTAGGGCAAGTAATCAGCCCCAGCATTTT. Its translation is CASSRASNQPQHF.

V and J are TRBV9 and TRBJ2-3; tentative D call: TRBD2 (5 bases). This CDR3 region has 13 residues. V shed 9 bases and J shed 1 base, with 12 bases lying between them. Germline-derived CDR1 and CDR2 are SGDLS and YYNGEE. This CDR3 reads CAISLDCTDTQYF. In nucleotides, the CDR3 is TGTGCCATATCCTTGGACTGCACAGATACGCAGTATTTT.

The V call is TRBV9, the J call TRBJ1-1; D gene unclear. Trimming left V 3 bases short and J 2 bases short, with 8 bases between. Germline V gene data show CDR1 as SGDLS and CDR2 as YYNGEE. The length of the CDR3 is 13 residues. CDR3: CASSDTVNTEAFF. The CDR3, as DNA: TGTGCCAGCAGCGATACAGTTAACACTGAAGCTTTCTTT.

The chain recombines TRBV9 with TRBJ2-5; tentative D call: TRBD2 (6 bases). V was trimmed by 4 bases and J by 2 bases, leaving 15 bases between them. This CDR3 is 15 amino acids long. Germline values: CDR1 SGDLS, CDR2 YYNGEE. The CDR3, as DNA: TGTGCCAGCAGCCCTGTAGCGGAACCACAAGAGACCCAGTACTTC. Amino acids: CASSPVAEPQETQYF.

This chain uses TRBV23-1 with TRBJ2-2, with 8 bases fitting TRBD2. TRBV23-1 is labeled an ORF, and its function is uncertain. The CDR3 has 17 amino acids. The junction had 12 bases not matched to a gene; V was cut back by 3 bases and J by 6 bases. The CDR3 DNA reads TGCGCCAGCAGTCATACGAAGGAGCGGGGGTTGTCCGGGGAGCTGTTTTTT. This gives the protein CASSHTKERGLSGELFF.

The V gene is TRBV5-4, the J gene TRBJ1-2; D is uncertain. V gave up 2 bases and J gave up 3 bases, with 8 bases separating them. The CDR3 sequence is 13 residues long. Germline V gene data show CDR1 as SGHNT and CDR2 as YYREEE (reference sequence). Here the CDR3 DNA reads TGTGCCAGCAGCTTAGGCTCCTACTATGGCTACACCTTC. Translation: CASSLGSYYGYTF.

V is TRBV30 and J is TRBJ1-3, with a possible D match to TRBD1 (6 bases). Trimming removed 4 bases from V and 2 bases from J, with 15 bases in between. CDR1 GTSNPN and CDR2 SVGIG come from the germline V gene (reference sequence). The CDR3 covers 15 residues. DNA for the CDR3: TGTGCCTGGACTGTGGACAGCTCAACTGGAAACACCATATATTTT. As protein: CAWTVDSSTGNTIYF.

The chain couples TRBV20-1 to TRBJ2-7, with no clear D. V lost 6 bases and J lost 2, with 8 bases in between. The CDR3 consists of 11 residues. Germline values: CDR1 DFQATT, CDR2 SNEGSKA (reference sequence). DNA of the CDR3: TGCAGTGCGGTCAGCACCTACGAGCAGTACTTC. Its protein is CSAVSTYEQYF.

CDR3 in amino acids: CASSKRQAGLDTGELFF. The CDR3, as DNA: TGTGCCAGTAGTAAGAGACAGGCGGGATTAGACACCGGGGAGCTGTTTTTT. The chain has TRBV19 and TRBJ2-2; D is possibly TRBD1 or TRBD2 (6 bases each). The V gene's germline CDR1 is LNHDA and CDR2 SQIVND (reference sequence). The CDR3 runs to 17 residues. The germline V and J ends were trimmed by 4 bases and 3 bases, with 18 bases remaining between them.

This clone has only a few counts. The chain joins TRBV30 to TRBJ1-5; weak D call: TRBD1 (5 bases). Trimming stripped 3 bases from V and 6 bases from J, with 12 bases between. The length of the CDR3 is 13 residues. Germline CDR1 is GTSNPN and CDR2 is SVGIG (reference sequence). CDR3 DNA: TGTGCCTGGAGCTATGGGGGGGGTCAGCCCCAGCATTTT. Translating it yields CAWSYGGGQPQHF. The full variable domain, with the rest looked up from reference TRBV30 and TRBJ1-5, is SQTIHQWPATLVQPVGSPLSLECTVEGTSNPNLYWYRQAAGRGLQLLFYSVGIGQISSEVPQNLSASRPQDRQFILSSKKLLLSDSGFYLCAWSYGGGQPQHFGDGTRLSIL.

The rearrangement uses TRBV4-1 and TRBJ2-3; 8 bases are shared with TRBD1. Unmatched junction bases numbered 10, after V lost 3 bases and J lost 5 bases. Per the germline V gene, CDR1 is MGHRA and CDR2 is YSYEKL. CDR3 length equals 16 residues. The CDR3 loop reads CASSQTPGGAGDTQYF. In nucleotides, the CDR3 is TGCGCCAGCAGCCAGACCCCAGGGGGCGCGGGAGATACGCAGTATTTT.

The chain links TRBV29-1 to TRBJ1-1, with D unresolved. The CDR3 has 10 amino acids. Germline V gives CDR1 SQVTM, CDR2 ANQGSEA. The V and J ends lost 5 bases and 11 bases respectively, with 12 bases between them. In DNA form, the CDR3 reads TGCAGCGTTTTTGACCTCCGGGCTTTCTTT. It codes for CSVFDLRAFF.

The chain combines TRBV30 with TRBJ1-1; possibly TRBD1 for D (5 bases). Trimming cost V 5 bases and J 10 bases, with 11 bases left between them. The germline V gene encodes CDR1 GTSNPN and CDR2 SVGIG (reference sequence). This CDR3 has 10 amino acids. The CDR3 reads CAWLQVRAFF. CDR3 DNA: TGTGCCTGGTTACAGGTGCGAGCTTTCTTT.

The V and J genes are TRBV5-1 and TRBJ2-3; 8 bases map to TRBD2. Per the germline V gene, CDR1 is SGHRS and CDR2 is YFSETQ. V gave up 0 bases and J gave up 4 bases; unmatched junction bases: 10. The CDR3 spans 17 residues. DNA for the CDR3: TGCGCCAGCAGCTTGGCTAGCGGGTTCCTAAAGGCAGATACGCAGTATTTT. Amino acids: CASSLASGFLKADTQYF. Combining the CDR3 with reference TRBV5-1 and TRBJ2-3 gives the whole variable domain KAGVTQTPRYLIKTRGQQVTLSCSPISGHRSVSWYQQTPGQGLQFLFEYFSETQRNKGNFPGRFSGRQFSNSRSEMNVSTLELGDSALYLCASSLASGFLKADTQYFGPGTRLTVL.

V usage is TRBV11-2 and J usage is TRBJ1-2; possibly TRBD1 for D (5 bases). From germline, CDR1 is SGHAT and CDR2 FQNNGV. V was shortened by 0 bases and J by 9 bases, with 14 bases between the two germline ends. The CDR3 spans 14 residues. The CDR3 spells CASSLDGAGVSYTF. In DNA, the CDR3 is TGTGCCAGCAGCTTAGATGGGGCCGGAGTTAGCTACACCTTC.

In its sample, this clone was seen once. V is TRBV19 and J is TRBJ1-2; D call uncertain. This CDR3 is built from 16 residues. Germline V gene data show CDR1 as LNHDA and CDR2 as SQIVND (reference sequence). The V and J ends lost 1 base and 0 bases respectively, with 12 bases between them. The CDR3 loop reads CASSIVTSGTNYGYTF. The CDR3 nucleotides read TGTGCCAGTAGTATAGTGACCTCCGGGACTAACTATGGCTACACCTTC.